This T cell receptor (beta chain) derives from a study of cytomegalovirus exposure and HLA in healthy donors. Study outcomes and limitations: In a later analysis, an Asian-associated ancestry cluster reportedly showed fewer N-insertions than the approximately 670-donor mean. Accurate prediction of most subjects' HLA-A and HLA-B alleles from TCR beta sequences was reported. The authors confirmed in vitro that three CMV-associated chains were specific for CMV antigens.

V shed 2 bases and J 3 bases; nucleotides not matched to a gene: 3. The CDR3 spans 16 residues. Germline lookup yields CDR1 SGHTA and CDR2 FQGTGA. Concerning this clone: Antigen specificity is unknown.

The PCR contained 60 Vbeta and 13 Jbeta primers. Clones were read by immunoSEQ multiplex PCR, and TCRdb kept only the in-frame ones, dropping some. The sample holds 90,000 to 130,000 clones, approximately 70% seen once. The receptor was derived from a man aged 25-45 years in good health and CMV-seropositive. V and J are TRBV7-3 and TRBJ2-3, with 12 positions matching TRBD2. Sequences were obtained from PBMCs. In nucleotides, the CDR3 is TGTGCCAGCAGCTTAGGACTAGCGGGGAGAACAGATACGCAGTATTTT. Its protein is CASSLGLAGRTDTQYF.